The clone carrying this T cell receptor beta chain has a handful of counts. Its antigen remains unknown. This entry is derived from a study of T-cell reconstitution after alpha-beta-depleted transplantation in children. Whole-study results and caveats: Roughly two months post-transplant, alpha-beta T cells reportedly originated from several hundred graft clones that had expanded.

The V end was cut by 0 bases, the J end by 1 base, with 8 bases between. CDR1 and CDR2 from the germline V gene are SGHKS and YYEKEE (reference sequence). This CDR3 has 15 amino acids. The TCRbeta library was prepared with unique molecular identifiers. One entry per CDR3 protein results from TCRdb running MiXCR on the PCR reads. The table lists approximately 500,000 distinct CDR3 sequences, roughly 27% of them singletons. This sequence joins TRBV5-5 and TRBJ1-5; D gene unclear. The sample here was PBMCs, taken before TCRalphabeta/CD19-depleted stem cell transplant. The TCR sequence derives from a boy under two years old with Wiskott-Aldrich syndrome, due to receive a stem cell transplant. The CDR3 loop is CASSLVGSSNQPQHF. The CDR3 nucleotides are TGTGCCAGCAGCTTGGTGGGCAGCAGCAATCAGCCCCAGCATTTT.